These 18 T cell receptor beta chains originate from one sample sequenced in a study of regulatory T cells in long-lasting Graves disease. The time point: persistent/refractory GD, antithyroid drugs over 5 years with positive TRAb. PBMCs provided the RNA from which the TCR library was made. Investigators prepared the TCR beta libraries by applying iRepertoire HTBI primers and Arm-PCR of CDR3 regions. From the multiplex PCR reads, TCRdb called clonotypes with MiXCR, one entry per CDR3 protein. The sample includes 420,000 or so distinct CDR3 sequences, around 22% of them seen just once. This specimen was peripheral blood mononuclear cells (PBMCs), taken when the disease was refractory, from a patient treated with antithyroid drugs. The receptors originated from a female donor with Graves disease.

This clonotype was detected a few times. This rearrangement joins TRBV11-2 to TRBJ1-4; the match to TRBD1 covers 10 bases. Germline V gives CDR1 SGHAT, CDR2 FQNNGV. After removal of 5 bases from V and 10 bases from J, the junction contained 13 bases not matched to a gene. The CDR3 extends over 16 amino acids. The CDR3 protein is CASSRTGGSSRRKLFF. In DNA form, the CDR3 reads TGTGCCAGCAGCAGGACAGGGGGATCATCAAGACGAAAACTGTTTTTT.

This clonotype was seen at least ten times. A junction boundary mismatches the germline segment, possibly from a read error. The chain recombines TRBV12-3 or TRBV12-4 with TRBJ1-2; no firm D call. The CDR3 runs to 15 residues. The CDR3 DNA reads TGTGCCAGCAGTTTCGGGTACAGCACTAACTTTGGCTACACCTTC. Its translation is CASSFGYSTNFGYTF.

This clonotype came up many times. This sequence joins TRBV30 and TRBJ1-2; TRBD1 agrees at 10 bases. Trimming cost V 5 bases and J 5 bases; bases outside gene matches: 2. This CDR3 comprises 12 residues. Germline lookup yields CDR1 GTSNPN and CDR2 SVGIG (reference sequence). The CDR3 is CAWAGQGYGYTF. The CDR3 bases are TGTGCCTGGGCGGGACAGGGGTATGGCTACACCTTC. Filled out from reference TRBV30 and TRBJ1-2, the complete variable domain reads SQTIHQWPATLVQPVGSPLSLECTVEGTSNPNLYWYRQAAGRGLQLLFYSVGIGQISSEVPQNLSASRPQDRQFILSSKKLLLSDSGFYLCAWAGQGYGYTFGSGTRLTVV.

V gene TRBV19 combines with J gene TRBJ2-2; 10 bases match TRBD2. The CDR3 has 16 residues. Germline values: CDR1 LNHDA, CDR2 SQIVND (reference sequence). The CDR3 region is CAGRASGSGGTGELFF. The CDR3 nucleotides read TGTGCAGGACGGGCTAGCGGGAGTGGTGGAACCGGGGAGCTGTTTTTT.

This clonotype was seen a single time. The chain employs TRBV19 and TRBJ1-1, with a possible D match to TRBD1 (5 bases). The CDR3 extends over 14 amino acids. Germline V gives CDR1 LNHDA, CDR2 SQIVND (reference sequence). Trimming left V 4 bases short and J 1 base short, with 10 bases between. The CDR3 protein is CASSTGGTNTEAFF. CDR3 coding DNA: TGTGCCAGTAGTACTGGTGGGACGAACACTGAAGCTTTCTTT.

The CDR3 DNA reads TGCAGTGCGGTACCACGGGGGGCCTATGGCTACACCTTC. Translated, it gives CSAVPRGAYGYTF. J is TRBJ1-2 and V is TRBV20-1; possible D gene TRBD1, 6 bases. Trimming took off 6 bases at V and 4 bases at J, with 15 bases between the two ends. Germline V gene sequence: CDR1 DFQATT, CDR2 SNEGSKA (reference sequence). The CDR3 runs 13 residues.

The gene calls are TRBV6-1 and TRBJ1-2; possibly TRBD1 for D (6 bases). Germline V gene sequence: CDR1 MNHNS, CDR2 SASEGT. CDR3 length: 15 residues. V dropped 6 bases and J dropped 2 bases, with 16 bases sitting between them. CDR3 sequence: CASRSRDTTNYGYTF. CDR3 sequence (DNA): TGTGCCAGCAGGTCCCGGGACACCACAAACTATGGCTACACCTTC.

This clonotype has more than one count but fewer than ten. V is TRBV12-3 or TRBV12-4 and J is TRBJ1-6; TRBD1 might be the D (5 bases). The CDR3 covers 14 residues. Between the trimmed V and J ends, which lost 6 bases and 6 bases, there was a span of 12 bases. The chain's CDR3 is CASSPRGVNSPLHF. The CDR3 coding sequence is TGTGCCAGCAGCCCGAGGGGAGTTAATTCACCCCTCCACTTT.

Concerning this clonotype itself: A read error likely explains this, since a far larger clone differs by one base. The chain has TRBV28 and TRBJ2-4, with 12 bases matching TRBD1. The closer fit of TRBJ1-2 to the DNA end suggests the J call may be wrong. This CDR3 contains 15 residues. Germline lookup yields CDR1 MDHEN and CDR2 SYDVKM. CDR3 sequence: CASSLGTGGGYDYTF. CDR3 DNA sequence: TGTGCCAGCAGTTTGGGGACAGGGGGCGGCTATGACTACACCTTC.

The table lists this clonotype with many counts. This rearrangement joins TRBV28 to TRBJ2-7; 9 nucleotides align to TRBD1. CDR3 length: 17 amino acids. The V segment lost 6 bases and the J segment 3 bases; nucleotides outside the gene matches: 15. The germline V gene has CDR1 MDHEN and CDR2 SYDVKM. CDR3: CASSASYRTGEYYEQYF. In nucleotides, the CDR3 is TGTGCCAGCAGCGCTTCCTATCGGACAGGGGAATACTACGAGCAGTACTTC.

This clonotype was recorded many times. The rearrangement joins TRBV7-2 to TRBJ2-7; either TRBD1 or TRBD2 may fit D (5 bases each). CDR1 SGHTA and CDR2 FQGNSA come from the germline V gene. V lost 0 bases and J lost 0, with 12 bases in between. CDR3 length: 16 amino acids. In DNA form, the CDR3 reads TGTGCCAGCAGCTTAGCTGTCCGGGGCCTCTCCTACGAGCAGTACTTC. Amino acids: CASSLAVRGLSYEQYF.

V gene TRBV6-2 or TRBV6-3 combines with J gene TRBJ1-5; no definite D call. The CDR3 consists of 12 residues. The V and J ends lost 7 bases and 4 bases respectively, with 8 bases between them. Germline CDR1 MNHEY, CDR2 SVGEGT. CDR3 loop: CASNEKNQPQHF. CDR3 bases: TGTGCCAGCAACGAGAAGAATCAGCCCCAGCATTTT.

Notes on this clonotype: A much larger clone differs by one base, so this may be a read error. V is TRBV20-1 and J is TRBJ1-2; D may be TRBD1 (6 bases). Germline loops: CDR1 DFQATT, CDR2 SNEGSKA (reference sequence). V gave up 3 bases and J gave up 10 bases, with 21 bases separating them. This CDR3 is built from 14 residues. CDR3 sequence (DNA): TGCAGTGCTAGCCGCAGCGGGGGGCCGGAGGACTACACCTTC. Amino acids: CSASRSGGPEDYTF.

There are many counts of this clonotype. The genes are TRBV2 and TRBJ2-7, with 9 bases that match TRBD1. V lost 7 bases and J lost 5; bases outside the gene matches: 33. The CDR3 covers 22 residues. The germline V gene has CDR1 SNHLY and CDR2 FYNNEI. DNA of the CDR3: TGTGCCAGCACTGGCCGACGAGTAATTCCGGGACAGGGCCCGACAGGGTTCCACGAGCAGTACTTC. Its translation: CASTGRRVIPGQGPTGFHEQYF.

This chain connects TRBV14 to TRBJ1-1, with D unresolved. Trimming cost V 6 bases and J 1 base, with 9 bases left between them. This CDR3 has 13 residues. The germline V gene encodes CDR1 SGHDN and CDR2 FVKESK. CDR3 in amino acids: CASRKGSNTEAFF. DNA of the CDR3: TGTGCCAGCAGGAAGGGCTCGAACACTGAAGCTTTCTTT.

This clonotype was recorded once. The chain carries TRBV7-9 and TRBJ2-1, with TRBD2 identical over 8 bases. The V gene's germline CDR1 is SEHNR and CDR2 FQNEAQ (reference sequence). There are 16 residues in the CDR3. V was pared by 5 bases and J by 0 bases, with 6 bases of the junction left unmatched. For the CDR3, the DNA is TGTGCCAGCAGCCTATTAGCGGGGAGCTCCTACAATGAGCAGTTCTTC. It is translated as CASSLLAGSSYNEQFF.

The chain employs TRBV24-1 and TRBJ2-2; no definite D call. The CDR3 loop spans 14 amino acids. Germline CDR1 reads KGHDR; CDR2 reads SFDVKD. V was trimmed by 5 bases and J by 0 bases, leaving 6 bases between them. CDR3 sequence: CATSVPSNTGELFF. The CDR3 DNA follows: TGTGCCACCAGTGTCCCTTCGAACACCGGGGAGCTGTTTTTT.

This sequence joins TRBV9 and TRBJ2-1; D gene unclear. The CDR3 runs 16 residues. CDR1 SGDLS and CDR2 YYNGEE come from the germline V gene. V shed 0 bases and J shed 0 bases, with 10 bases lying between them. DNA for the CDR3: TGTGCCAGCAGCGTAGCGTCCAGGACCTCCTACAATGAGCAGTTCTTC. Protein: CASSVASRTSYNEQFF.